A selection of T cell receptor beta chains follows, all from one sample in a study of cytomegalovirus exposure and HLA in healthy donors. The repertoire was sequenced with immunoSEQ multiplex PCR; TCRdb's copy has only in-frame clones and lacks some. The data hold around 160,000 clones, with under 85% observed a single time. Sequencing was carried out using PBMCs. All receptors derive from a woman aged 40 to 55 in good health and CMV-seropositive. Both conserved end residues are part of each CDR3.

v_call | cdr3_aa
TRBV5-6 | CASRPGQGQPLTGELFF
TRBV7-9 | CSSSLTTGVSNQPQHF
TRBV9 | CASSVGRGQVLNYGYTF
TRBV30 | CAWSVQGTEKLFF
TRBV14 | CASRGDSLNPYGYTF
TRBV9 | CASSVVDSGANVLTF
TRBV9 | CASSVAPGAGNTIYF
TRBV5-5 | CASTAWVGGTYEQYF
TRBV6-1 | CASRVRNEKLFF
TRBV5-1 | CASSNGGVDEQYF
TRBV6-6 | CASRSRVSTEAFF
TRBV9 | CASSLRGGAGELFF
TRBV2 | CASSALAGGGTDTQYF